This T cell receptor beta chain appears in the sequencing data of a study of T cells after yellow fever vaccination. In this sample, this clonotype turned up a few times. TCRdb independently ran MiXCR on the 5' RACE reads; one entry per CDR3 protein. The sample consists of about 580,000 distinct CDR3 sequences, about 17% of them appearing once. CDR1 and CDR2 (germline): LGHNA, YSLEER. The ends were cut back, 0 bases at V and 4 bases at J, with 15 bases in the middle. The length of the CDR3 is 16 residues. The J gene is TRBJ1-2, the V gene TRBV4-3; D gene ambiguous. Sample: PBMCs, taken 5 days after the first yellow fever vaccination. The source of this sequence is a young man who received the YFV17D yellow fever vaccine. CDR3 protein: CASSQDFTGLSYGYTF. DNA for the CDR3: TGCGCCAGCAGCCAAGATTTTACGGGGTTGAGCTATGGCTACACCTTC.